The 23 T cell receptor beta chains listed next were all sequenced from one sample in a study of OX40 agonist ivuxolimab in advanced cancers. Libraries were prepared by immunoSEQ multiplex PCR; TCRdb keeps only in-frame clonotypes and omits some of them. The sample records about 58,000 clones, over 80% being singletons. Source: CD4+ or CD8+ T cells sorted from blood, taken in a trial of the OX40 agonist ivuxolimab. The source is an adult with an advanced solid tumor such as melanoma, head and neck, liver or kidney cancer.

The chain uses TRBV5-4 and TRBJ1-4; 10 nucleotides agree with TRBD1. The length of the CDR3 is 15 residues. J gave up 5 bases and V 4 bases, and 5 bases lay outside the gene matches. Germline V gene lookup returns CDR1 SGHNT and CDR2 YYREEE (reference sequence). In DNA, the CDR3 is TGTGCCAGCAGCCACCCGGGACAGGGGAATGAAAAACTGTTTTTT. It encodes CASSHPGQGNEKLFF.

The chain has TRBV7-2 and TRBJ1-1; TRBD1 aligns across 8 bases. Germline CDR1 SGHTA, CDR2 FQGNSA. CDR3 length: 15 residues. Unmatched junction bases numbered 5, after V lost 1 base and J lost 4 bases. CDR3 nucleotides: TGTGCCAGCAGCTTAGTCCAGGGGGCGCGCACTGAAGCTTTCTTT. Translation: CASSLVQGARTEAFF.

For the CDR3, the DNA is TGTGCCAGCCGCGGACAGAATAATTCACCCCTCCACTTT. Translated: CASRGQNNSPLHF. The rearrangement links TRBV9 to TRBJ1-6; D may be TRBD1 (6 bases). Germline CDR1 is SGDLS and CDR2 is YYNGEE. The CDR3 totals 13 residues. Trimming cost V 7 bases and J 5 bases, with 10 bases left between them.

J is TRBJ2-5 and V is TRBV5-6; D uncertain. The length of the CDR3 is 11 residues. Trimming pared 6 bases from V and 5 bases from J, leaving 8 bases between. The V gene's germline CDR1 is SGHDT and CDR2 YYEEEE. Here the CDR3 DNA reads TGTGCCAGCACCCGGCGGGAGACCCAGTACTTC. Translated, it gives CASTRRETQYF.

CDR3 amino acids: CASSEGGASTDTQYF. Written as DNA, the CDR3 is TGTGCCAGCAGCGAGGGGGGGGCCAGCACAGATACGCAGTATTTT. The chain uses TRBV9 and TRBJ2-3, with a possible D match to TRBD2 (7 bases). V gave up 3 bases and J gave up 0 bases, with 11 bases separating them. Germline CDR1 reads SGDLS; CDR2 reads YYNGEE. The CDR3 consists of 15 residues. Based on the CDR3 plus reference TRBV9 and TRBJ2-3, the full variable domain is DSGVTQTPKHLITATGQRVTLRCSPRSGDLSVYWYQQSLDQGLQFLIQYYNGEERAKGNILERFSAQQFPDLHSELNLSSLELGDSALYFCASSEGGASTDTQYFGPGTRLTVL.

CDR3: CAWTAQGPYGYTF. In DNA, the CDR3 is TGTGCCTGGACCGCCCAGGGTCCCTATGGCTACACCTTC. This chain joins TRBV30 and TRBJ1-2, with D tentatively TRBD1 (5 bases). There are 13 residues in the CDR3. Trimming cost V 4 bases and J 4 bases, with 13 bases left between them. Germline assignment: CDR1 GTSNPN and CDR2 SVGIG (reference sequence).

This rearrangement joins TRBV4-2 to TRBJ1-2; unclear D gene. Trimming shortened V by 1 base and J by 3 bases, and 12 bases separated the two germline ends. This CDR3 contains 15 residues. CDR1 and CDR2 (germline): LGHNA, YNFKEQ. The CDR3 nucleotides are TGTGCCAGCAGCCAAGTCAACCCTCAGGACTATGGCTACACCTTC. This encodes CASSQVNPQDYGYTF.

V is TRBV7-9 and J is TRBJ1-2; 9 positions agree with TRBD1. From germline, CDR1 is SEHNR and CDR2 FQNEAQ (reference sequence). Germline trimming cut 5 bases from V and 1 base from J; bases unmatched to any gene: 8. This CDR3 has 16 amino acids. The chain's CDR3 is CASSRTPGQGNYGYTF. The CDR3 DNA follows: TGTGCCAGCAGCAGAACCCCGGGACAGGGTAACTATGGCTACACCTTC. Together with reference TRBV7-9 and TRBJ1-2, the CDR3 gives the full variable domain: DTGVSQNPRHKITKRGQNVTFRCDPISEHNRLYWYRQTLGQGPEFLTYFQNEAQLEKSRLLSDRFSAERPKGSFSTLEIQRTEQGDSAMYLCASSRTPGQGNYGYTFGSGTRLTVV.

This sequence joins TRBV7-2 and TRBJ2-1, with D maybe TRBD2 (6 bases). Germline lookup yields CDR1 SGHTA and CDR2 FQGNSA. CDR3 length: 14 residues. V shed 0 bases and J shed 9 bases, with 12 bases lying between them. The CDR3 DNA reads TGTGCCAGCAGCTTAGCTGGGGGGAAAGGTGAGCAGTTCTTC. Encoded protein: CASSLAGGKGEQFF.

This chain joins TRBV7-2 and TRBJ2-3, with 9 bases that match TRBD2. CDR3 size: 15 residues. The V gene end was trimmed by 5 bases and the J gene end by 8 bases; junction bases not matched to a gene: 11. The germline gives CDR1 SGHTA, CDR2 FQGNSA. The CDR3 loop is CASSTFGSGGLTQYF. CDR3 nucleotide sequence: TGTGCCAGCAGCACATTCGGTAGCGGGGGTCTTACGCAGTATTTT.

The chain has TRBV7-3 and TRBJ2-7, with TRBD1 as a possible D gene (6 bases). V shed 5 bases and J shed 6 bases, with 14 bases lying between them. CDR1 and CDR2 (germline): SGHTA, FQGTGA. The CDR3 spans 13 residues. In nucleotides, the CDR3 is TGTGCCAGCAGCCCGCAGCAGGGGAGCGAGCAGTACTTC. Encoded protein: CASSPQQGSEQYF.

The chain links TRBV5-1 to TRBJ2-2; D may be TRBD1 (6 bases). The CDR3 length is 16 residues. Germline V gene data show CDR1 as SGHRS and CDR2 as YFSETQ. Trimming removed 4 bases at V and 3 bases at J, with 16 bases between. The CDR3: CASSTGTNSHTGELFF. In DNA form, the CDR3 reads TGCGCCAGCAGCACTGGGACAAACTCCCACACCGGGGAGCTGTTTTTT.

CDR3 sequence reads: CASSVYGGLYEQYF. The CDR3 DNA reads as TGTGCCAGCAGCGTTTATGGGGGGCTTTACGAGCAGTACTTC. The chain uses TRBV6-1 and TRBJ2-7; D possibly uses TRBD1 or TRBD2 (6 bases each). V was clipped by 6 bases and J by 4 bases, with 16 bases between them. CDR1 MNHNS and CDR2 SASEGT come from the germline V gene. This CDR3 comprises 14 residues.

The V call is TRBV18, the J call TRBJ1-5; D not certain. V lost 6 bases, J lost 2 bases, and 14 bases lay in between. The CDR3 sequence is 15 residues long. Germline V lookup: CDR1 KGHSH, CDR2 LQKENI. CDR3 DNA: TGTGCCAGCTCTCAGACACCTACGGGCAATCAGCCCCAGCATTTT. Protein product: CASSQTPTGNQPQHF.

This clone has only a few counts. This chain uses TRBV2 with TRBJ2-2; no definite D call. Trimming stripped 6 bases from V and 2 bases from J, with 13 bases between. CDR1 is SNHLY, CDR2 FYNNEI, per germline. The CDR3 has 15 amino acids. Here the CDR3 DNA reads TGTGCCAGCAGCCAATCGCCGAGAAACACCGGGGAGCTGTTTTTT. Residues: CASSQSPRNTGELFF. The complete variable domain, with remaining parts taken from reference TRBV2 and TRBJ2-2, reads EPEVTQTPSHQVTQMGQEVILRCVPISNHLYFYWYRQILGQKVEFLVSFYNNEISEKSEIFDDQFSVERPDGSNFTLKIRSTKLEDSAMYFCASSQSPRNTGELFFGEGSRLTVL.

Only a few counts were recorded for this clone. The chain combines TRBV7-9 with TRBJ1-3; D is uncertain. CDR1 is SEHNR and CDR2 is FQNEAQ in the germline V gene (reference sequence). The CDR3 contains 14 residues. Between the trimmed V and J ends, which lost 8 bases and 0 bases, there was a span of 11 bases. The CDR3 coding sequence is TGTGCCAGCGACACAGCCTTCTCTGGAAACACCATATATTTT. Its translation is CASDTAFSGNTIYF.

V usage is TRBV6-4 and J usage is TRBJ2-3; 8 nucleotides agree with TRBD2. Losses at the gene ends were 0 bases for V and 4 bases for J; bases not matched to a gene: 6. This CDR3 is built from 16 residues. CDR1 and CDR2 from the germline V gene are MRHNA and SNTAGT. The CDR3 DNA follows: TGTGCCAGCAGTGACTCTGGGGCGGGGGGCCCAGATACGCAGTATTTT. Residues: CASSDSGAGGPDTQYF.

The gene calls are TRBV4-2 and TRBJ1-2; D unresolved. The V and J ends lost 0 bases and 5 bases respectively, with 10 bases between them. CDR1 and CDR2 from the germline V gene are LGHNA and YNFKEQ. The CDR3 covers 14 residues. Written as DNA, the CDR3 is TGTGCCAGCAGCCAAGACCGGAGGGAGTATGGCTACACCTTC. Translation gives CASSQDRREYGYTF.

The rearrangement joins TRBV11-2 to TRBJ2-1; D not resolved. Germline V CDR1 and CDR2: SGHAT, FQNNGV. This CDR3 is built from 12 residues. The V end was cut by 5 bases, the J end by 11 bases, with 13 bases between. The chain's CDR3 is CASSVLGQQQFF. CDR3 DNA: TGTGCCAGCAGCGTCCTCGGGCAGCAGCAGTTCTTC.

The chain recombines TRBV9 with TRBJ2-5; 8 bases are a match to TRBD2. CDR3 length: 17 residues. Germline trimming cut 0 bases from V and 1 base from J; bases unmatched to any gene: 8. Per the germline V gene, CDR1 is SGDLS and CDR2 is YYNGEE. CDR3: CASSVGGGGGSQETQYF. DNA of the CDR3: TGTGCCAGCAGCGTAGGAGGCGGCGGGGGGAGCCAAGAGACCCAGTACTTC.

The chain joins TRBV6-1 to TRBJ1-5; a possible D gene is TRBD1 (6 bases). This CDR3 has 13 amino acids. Looked up from germline, CDR1 is MNHNS and CDR2 is SASEGT. Trimming cost V 6 bases and J 4 bases, with 10 bases left between them. This chain's CDR3 is CASSIQGNQPQHF. The DNA for the CDR3 is TGTGCCAGCAGCATCCAGGGGAATCAGCCCCAGCATTTT.

The chain recombines TRBV10-3 with TRBJ1-4, with TRBD1 identical over 8 bases. With V trimmed by 6 bases and J by 8 bases, 14 bases remained unmatched. The CDR3 consists of 16 residues. CDR1 and CDR2 (germline): ENHRY, SYGVKD. CDR3 nucleotides: TGTGCCATCAGCCCAACGGGACAGGCTAAACGGGAAAAACTGTTTTTT. Translation gives CAISPTGQAKREKLFF.

V usage is TRBV5-1 and J usage is TRBJ1-1; 7 bases match TRBD1. V shed 1 base and J 7 bases; nucleotides not matched to a gene: 7. Germline values: CDR1 SGHRS, CDR2 YFSETQ. The CDR3 totals 14 residues. CDR3 region: CASSLQGGAGEAFF. In nucleotides, the CDR3 is TGCGCCAGCAGCTTGCAAGGGGGCGCGGGTGAAGCTTTCTTT.